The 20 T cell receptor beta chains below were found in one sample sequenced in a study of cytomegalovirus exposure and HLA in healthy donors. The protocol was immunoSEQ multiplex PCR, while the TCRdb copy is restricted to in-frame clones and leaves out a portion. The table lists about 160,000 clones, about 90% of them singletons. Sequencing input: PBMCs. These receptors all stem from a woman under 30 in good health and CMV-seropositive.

The CDR3 bases are TGTGCCAGCAGTGAGGGGCAGGCGGTCTACAATGAGCAGTTCTTC. This sequence encodes CASSEGQAVYNEQFF. The chain uses TRBV2 and TRBJ2-1; TRBD1 is a possible D gene (5 bases). Between the trimmed V and J ends, which lost 3 bases and 3 bases, there was a span of 12 bases. Germline assignment: CDR1 SNHLY and CDR2 FYNNEI. This CDR3 region has 15 residues.

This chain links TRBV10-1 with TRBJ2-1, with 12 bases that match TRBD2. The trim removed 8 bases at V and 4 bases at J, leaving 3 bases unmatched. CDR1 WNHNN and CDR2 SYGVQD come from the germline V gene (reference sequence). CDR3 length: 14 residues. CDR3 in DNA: TGCGCCAGCCTGACTAGCGGGAGATACAATGAGCAGTTCTTC. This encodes CASLTSGRYNEQFF.

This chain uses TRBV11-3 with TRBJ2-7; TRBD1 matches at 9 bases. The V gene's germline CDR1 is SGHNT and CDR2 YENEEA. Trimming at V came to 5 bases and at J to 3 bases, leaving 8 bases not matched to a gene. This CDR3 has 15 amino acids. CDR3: CASSLGGQGNYEQYF. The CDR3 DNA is TGTGCCAGCAGCCTAGGGGGACAGGGTAACTACGAGCAGTACTTC.

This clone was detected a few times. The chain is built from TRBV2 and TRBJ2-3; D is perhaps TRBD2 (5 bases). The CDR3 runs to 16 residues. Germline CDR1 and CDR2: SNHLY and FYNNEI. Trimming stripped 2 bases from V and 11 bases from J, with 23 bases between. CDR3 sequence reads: CASSEMVRVTIGVQYF. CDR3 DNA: TGTGCCAGCAGTGAAATGGTGCGGGTGACTATCGGTGTGCAGTATTTT.

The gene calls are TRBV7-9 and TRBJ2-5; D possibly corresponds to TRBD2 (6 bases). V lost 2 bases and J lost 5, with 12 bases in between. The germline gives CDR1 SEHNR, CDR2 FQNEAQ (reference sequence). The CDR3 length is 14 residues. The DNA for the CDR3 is TGTGCCAGCAGCTTAAATGGGGGGACGGAGACCCAGTACTTC. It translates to CASSLNGGTETQYF. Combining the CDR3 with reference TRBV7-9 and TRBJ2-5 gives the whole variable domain DTGVSQNPRHKITKRGQNVTFRCDPISEHNRLYWYRQTLGQGPEFLTYFQNEAQLEKSRLLSDRFSAERPKGSFSTLEIQRTEQGDSAMYLCASSLNGGTETQYFGPGTRLLVL.

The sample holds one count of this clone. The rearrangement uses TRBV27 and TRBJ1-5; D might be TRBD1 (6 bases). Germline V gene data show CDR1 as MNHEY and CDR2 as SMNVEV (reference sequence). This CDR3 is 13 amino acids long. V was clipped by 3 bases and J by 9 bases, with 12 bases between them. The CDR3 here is CASSLGGAGPQHF. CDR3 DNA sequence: TGTGCCAGCAGTTTGGGGGGGGCGGGGCCCCAGCATTTT.

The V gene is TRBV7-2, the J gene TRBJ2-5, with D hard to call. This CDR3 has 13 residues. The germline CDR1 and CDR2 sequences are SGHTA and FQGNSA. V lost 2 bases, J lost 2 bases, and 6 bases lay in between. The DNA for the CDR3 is TGTGCCAGCAGCTTATATCGGCAAGAGACCCAGTACTTC. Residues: CASSLYRQETQYF.

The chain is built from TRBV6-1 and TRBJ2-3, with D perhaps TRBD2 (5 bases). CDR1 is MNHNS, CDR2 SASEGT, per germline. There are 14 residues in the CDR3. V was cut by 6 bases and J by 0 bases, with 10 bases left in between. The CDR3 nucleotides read TGTGCCAGCAGCCGTAGCGAGAGCACAGATACGCAGTATTTT. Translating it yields CASSRSESTDTQYF.

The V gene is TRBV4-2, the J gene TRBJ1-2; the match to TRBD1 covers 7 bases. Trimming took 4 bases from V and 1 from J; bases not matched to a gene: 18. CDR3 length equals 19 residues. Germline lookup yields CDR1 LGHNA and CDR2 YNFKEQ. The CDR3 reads CASSPGLWDSKTINYGYTF. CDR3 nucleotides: TGTGCCAGCAGCCCCGGCCTTTGGGACAGCAAAACTATTAACTATGGCTACACCTTC.

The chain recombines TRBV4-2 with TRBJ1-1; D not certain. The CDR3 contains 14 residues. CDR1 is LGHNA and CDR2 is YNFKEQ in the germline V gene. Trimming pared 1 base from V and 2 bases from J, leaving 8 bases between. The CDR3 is CASSQVHLNTEAFF. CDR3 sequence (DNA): TGTGCCAGCAGCCAAGTCCATCTAAACACTGAAGCTTTCTTT.

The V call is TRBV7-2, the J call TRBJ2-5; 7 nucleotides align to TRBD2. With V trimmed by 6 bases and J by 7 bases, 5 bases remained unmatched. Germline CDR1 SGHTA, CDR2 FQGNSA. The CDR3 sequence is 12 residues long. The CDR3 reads CASRTPGGTQYF. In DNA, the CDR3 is TGTGCCAGCAGAACCCCGGGGGGGACCCAGTACTTC. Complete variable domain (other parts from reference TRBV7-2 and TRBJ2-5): GAGVSQSPSNKVTEKGKDVELRCDPISGHTALYWYRQSLGQGLEFLIYFQGNSAPDKSGLPSDRFSAERTGGSVSTLTIQRTQQEDSAVYLCASRTPGGTQYFGPGTRLLVL.

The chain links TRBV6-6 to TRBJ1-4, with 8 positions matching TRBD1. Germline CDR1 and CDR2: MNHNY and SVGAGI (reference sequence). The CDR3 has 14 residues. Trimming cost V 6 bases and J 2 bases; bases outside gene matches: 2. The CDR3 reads CASSQGATNEKLFF. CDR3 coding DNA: TGTGCCAGCAGCCAGGGGGCGACTAATGAAAAACTGTTTTTT.

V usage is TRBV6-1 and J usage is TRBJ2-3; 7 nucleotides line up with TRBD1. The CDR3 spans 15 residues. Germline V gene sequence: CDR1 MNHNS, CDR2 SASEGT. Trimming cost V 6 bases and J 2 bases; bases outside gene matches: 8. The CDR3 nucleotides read TGTGCCAGCAGGACAGGGATGCCCTACACAGATACGCAGTATTTT. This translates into CASRTGMPYTDTQYF.

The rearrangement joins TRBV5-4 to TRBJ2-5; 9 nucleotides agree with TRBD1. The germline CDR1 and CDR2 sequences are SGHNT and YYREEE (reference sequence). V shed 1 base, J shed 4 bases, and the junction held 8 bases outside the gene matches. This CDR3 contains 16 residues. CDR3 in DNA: TGTGCCAGCAGCTTGTTAGGTTCGGACAGGGGAGAGACCCAGTACTTC. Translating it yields CASSLLGSDRGETQYF. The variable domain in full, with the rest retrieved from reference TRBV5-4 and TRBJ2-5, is ETGVTQSPTHLIKTRGQQVTLRCSSQSGHNTVSWYQQALGQGPQFIFQYYREEENGRGNFPPRFSGLQFPNYSSELNVNALELDDSALYLCASSLLGSDRGETQYFGPGTRLLVL.

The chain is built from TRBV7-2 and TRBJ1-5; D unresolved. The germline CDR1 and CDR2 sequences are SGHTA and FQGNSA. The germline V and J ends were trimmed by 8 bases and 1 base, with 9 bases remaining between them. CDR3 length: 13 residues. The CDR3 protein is CASGERSNQPQHF. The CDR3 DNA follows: TGTGCCAGCGGGGAGCGGAGCAATCAGCCCCAGCATTTT.

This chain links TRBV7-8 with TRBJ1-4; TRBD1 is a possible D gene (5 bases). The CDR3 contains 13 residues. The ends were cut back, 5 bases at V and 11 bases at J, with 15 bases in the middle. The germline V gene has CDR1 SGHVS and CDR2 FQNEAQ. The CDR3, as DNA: TGTGCCAGCAGCCCCGGGACTACTCTGAAACTGTTTTTT. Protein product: CASSPGTTLKLFF.

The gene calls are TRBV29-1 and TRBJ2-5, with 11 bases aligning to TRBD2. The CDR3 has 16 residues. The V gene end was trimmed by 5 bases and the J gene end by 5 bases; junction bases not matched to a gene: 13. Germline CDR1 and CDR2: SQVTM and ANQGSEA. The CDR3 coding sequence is TGCAGCGTTATCATCAACTGGGCTAGCGGGAGGGAGACCCAGTACTTC. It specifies CSVIINWASGRETQYF.

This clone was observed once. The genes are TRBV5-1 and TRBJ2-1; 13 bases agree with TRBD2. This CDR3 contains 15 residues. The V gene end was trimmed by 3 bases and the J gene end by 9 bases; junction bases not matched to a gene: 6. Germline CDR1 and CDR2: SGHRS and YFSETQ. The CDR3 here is CASSSTSGGASEQFF. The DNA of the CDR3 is TGCGCCAGCAGCTCAACTAGCGGGGGGGCTAGTGAGCAGTTCTTC.

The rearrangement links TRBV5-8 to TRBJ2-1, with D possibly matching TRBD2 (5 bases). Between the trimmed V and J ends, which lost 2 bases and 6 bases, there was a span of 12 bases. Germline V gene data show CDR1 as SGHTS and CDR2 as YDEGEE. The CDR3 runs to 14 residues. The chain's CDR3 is CASSFGRRVNEQFF. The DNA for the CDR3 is TGTGCCAGCAGCTTTGGGAGAAGAGTCAATGAGCAGTTCTTC.

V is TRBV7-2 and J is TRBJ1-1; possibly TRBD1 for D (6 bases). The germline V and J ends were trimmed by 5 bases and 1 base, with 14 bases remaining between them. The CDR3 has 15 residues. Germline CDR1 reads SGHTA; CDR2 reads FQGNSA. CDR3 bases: TGTGCCAGCAGCCTATGGACAGCATCGAACACTGAAGCTTTCTTT. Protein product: CASSLWTASNTEAFF.